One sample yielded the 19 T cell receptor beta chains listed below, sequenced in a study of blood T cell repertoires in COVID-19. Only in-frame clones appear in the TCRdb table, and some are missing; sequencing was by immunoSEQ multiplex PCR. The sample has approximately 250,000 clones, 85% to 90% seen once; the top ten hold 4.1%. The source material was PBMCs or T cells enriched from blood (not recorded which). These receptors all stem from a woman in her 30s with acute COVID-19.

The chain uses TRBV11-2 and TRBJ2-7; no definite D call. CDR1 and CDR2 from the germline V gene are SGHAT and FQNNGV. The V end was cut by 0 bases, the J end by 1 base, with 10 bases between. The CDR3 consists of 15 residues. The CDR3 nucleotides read TGTGCCAGCAGCTTAGAATCCCCCGGGTCCTACGAGCAGTACTTC. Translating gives CASSLESPGSYEQYF.

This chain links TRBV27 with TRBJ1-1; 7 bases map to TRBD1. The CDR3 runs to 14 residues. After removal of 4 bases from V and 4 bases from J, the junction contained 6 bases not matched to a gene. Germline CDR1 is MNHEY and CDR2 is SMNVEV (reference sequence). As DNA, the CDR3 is TGTGCCAGCAGTTCCCGACAGGGATCCACTGAAGCTTTCTTT. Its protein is CASSSRQGSTEAFF.

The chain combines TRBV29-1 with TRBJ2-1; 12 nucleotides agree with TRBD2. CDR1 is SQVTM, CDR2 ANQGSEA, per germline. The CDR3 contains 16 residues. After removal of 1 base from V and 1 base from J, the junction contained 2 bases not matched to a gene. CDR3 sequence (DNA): TGCAGCGTTGAAGGGACTAGCGGGAATTCCTACAATGAGCAGTTCTTC. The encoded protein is CSVEGTSGNSYNEQFF.

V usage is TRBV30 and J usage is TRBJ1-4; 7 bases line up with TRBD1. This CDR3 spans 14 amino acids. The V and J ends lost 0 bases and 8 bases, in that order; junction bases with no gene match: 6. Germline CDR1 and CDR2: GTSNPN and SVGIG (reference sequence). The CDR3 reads CAWSVTGDVEKLFF. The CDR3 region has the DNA TGTGCCTGGAGTGTAACAGGGGACGTCGAAAAACTGTTTTTT.

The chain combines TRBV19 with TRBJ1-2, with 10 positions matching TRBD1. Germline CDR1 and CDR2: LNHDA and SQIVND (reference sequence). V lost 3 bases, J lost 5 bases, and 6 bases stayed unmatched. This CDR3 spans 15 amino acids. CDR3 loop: CASSIDRGREYGYTF. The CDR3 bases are TGTGCCAGTAGTATCGACAGGGGGCGCGAGTATGGCTACACCTTC.

Here the CDR3 reads CASRPSGTVNSPLHF. The CDR3 DNA sequence: TGCGCCAGCAGACCCTCCGGGACAGTTAATTCACCCCTCCACTTT. The chain carries TRBV5-1 and TRBJ1-6, with 7 bases lining up with TRBD1. With 5 bases clipped from V and 6 bases from J, the junction kept 8 bases outside the gene matches. CDR1 SGHRS and CDR2 YFSETQ come from the germline V gene. The CDR3 spans 15 residues.

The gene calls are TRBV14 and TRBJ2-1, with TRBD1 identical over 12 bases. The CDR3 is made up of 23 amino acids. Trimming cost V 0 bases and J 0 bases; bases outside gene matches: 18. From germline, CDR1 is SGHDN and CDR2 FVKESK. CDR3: CASSQDRGAGQGAWLNSYNEQFF. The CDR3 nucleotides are TGTGCCAGCAGCCAAGATCGGGGGGCGGGACAGGGGGCTTGGCTGAACTCCTACAATGAGCAGTTCTTC.

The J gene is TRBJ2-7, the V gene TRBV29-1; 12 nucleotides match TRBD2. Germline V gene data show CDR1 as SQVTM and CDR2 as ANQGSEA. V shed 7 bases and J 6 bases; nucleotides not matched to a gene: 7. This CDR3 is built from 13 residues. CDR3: CSAERLAGVEQYF. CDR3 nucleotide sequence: TGCAGCGCTGAGAGACTAGCGGGAGTCGAGCAGTACTTC.

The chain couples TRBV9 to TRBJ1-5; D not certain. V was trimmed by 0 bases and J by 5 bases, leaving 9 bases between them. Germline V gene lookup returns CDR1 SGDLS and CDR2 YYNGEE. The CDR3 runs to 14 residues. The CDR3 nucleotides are TGTGCCAGCAGCGTAGTTCCCAGTGATCAGCCCCAGCATTTT. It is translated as CASSVVPSDQPQHF. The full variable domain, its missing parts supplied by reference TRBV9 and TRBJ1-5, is DSGVTQTPKHLITATGQRVTLRCSPRSGDLSVYWYQQSLDQGLQFLIQYYNGEERAKGNILERFSAQQFPDLHSELNLSSLELGDSALYFCASSVVPSDQPQHFGDGTRLSIL.

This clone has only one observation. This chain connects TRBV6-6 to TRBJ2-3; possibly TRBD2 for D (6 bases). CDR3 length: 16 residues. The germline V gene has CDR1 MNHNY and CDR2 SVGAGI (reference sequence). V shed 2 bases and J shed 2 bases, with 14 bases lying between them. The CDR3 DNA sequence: TGTGCCAGCAGTTACAGGGAGGTCTCCTCCACAGATACGCAGTATTTT. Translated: CASSYREVSSTDTQYF.

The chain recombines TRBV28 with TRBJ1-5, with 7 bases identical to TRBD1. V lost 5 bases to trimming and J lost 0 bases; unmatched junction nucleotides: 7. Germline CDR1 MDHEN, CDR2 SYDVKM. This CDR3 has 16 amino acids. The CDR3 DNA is TGTGCCAGCAGTCAACTATACAGGGGTAGCAATCAGCCCCAGCATTTT. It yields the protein CASSQLYRGSNQPQHF.

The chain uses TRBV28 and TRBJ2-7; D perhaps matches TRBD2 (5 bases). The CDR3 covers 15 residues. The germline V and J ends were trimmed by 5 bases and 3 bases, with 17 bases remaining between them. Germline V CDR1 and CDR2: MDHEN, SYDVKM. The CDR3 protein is CASSKEDFTLYEQYF. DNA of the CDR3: TGTGCCAGCAGTAAGGAGGACTTTACCCTCTACGAGCAGTACTTC.

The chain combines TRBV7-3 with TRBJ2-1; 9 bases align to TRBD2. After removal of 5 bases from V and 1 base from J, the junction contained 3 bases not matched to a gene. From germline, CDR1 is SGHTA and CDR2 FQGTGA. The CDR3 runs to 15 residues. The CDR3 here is CASSPLAGSYNEQFF. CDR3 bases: TGTGCCAGCAGCCCTCTAGCGGGATCCTACAATGAGCAGTTCTTC.

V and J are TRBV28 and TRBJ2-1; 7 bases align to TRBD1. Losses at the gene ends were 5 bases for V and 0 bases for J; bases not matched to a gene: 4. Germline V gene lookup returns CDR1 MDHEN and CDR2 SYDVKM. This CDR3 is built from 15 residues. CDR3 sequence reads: CASSRDSGSYNEQFF. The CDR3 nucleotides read TGTGCCAGCAGTCGGGACAGCGGCTCCTACAATGAGCAGTTCTTC.

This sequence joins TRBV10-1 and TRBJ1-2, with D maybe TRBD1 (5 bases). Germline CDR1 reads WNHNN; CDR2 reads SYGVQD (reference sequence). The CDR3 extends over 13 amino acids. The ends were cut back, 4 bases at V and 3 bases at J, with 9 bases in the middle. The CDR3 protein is CASSASRDYGYTF. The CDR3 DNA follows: TGCGCCAGCAGTGCCAGCAGGGACTATGGCTACACCTTC.

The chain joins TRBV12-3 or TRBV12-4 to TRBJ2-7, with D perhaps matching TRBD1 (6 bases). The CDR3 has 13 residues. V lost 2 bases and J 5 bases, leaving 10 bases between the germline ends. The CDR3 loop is CASSLTGMDEQYF. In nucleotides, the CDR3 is TGTGCCAGCAGTTTAACAGGGATGGACGAGCAGTACTTC.

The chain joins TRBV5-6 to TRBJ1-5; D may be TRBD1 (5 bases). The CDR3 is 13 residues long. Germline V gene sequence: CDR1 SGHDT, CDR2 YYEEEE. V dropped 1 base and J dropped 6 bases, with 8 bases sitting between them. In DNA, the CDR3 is TGTGCCAGCAGCTTGCAGGGTGCTCAGCCCCAGCATTTT. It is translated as CASSLQGAQPQHF.

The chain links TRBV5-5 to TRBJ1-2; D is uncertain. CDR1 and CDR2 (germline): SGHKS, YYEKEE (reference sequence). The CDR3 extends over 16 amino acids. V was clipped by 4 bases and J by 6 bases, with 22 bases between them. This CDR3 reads CASSQNIWEGSDGYTF. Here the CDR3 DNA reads TGTGCCAGCAGCCAAAACATTTGGGAGGGCTCCGATGGCTACACCTTC.

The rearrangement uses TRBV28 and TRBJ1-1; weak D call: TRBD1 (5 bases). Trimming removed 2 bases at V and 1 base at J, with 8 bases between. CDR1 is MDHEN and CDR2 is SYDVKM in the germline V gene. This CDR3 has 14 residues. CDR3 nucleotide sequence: TGTGCCAGCAGTTTAATGGGGGGGAACACTGAAGCTTTCTTT. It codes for CASSLMGGNTEAFF.